These 23 T cell receptor beta chains were sequenced from one sample in a study of blood T cell repertoires in COVID-19. The method was immunoSEQ multiplex PCR; TCRdb's version includes in-frame clones alone and lacks a portion of them. The data contain over 100,000 clones, roughly four fifths of them singletons. Sequenced material: peripheral blood. These TCRs come from a man aged 55 to 70 with acute or convalescent COVID-19.

As regards this clone: This could be a read error, since a much larger clone is one nucleotide away. This chain connects TRBV11-3 to TRBJ2-1; D is unresolved. V lost 0 bases to trimming and J lost 3 bases, with 6 bases between them. The CDR3 has 14 residues. The V gene's germline CDR1 is SGHNT and CDR2 YENEEA. The CDR3, as DNA: TGTGCCAGCAGCTTAGAGCAGAACTACAATGAGCAGTTCTTC. Its translation: CASSLEQNYNEQFF.

The table lists this clone with a few counts. The V and J genes are TRBV15 and TRBJ1-1, with D uncertain. The CDR3 consists of 14 residues. Per germline, CDR1 LNHNV and CDR2 YYDKDF (reference sequence). The V end was cut by 4 bases, the J end by 1 base, with 10 bases between. The CDR3 reads CATSINHRNTEAFF. The CDR3 DNA reads TGTGCCACCAGCATTAATCACAGGAACACTGAAGCTTTCTTT.

V gene TRBV5-8 combines with J gene TRBJ1-1; D is perhaps TRBD1 (6 bases). This CDR3 is 15 amino acids long. V lost 6 bases to trimming and J lost 4 bases, with 19 bases between them. Germline CDR1 reads SGHTS; CDR2 reads YDEGEE. The CDR3 spells CASTPQGRVSTEAFF. The CDR3 DNA follows: TGTGCCAGCACCCCACAGGGAAGAGTGAGCACTGAAGCTTTCTTT. Filled out from reference TRBV5-8 and TRBJ1-1, the complete variable domain reads EAGVTQSPTHLIKTRGQQATLRCSPISGHTSVYWYQQALGLGLQFLLWYDEGEERNRGNFPPRFSGRQFPNYSSELNVNALELEDSALYLCASTPQGRVSTEAFFGQGTRLTVV.

This chain links TRBV5-1 with TRBJ2-1; D is unresolved. The CDR3 extends over 14 amino acids. V gave up 0 bases and J gave up 8 bases, with 12 bases separating them. CDR1 and CDR2 (germline): SGHRS, YFSETQ. This CDR3 reads CASSLGGYTDEQFF. As DNA, the CDR3 is TGCGCCAGCAGCTTGGGAGGCTACACGGATGAGCAGTTCTTC.

The chain has TRBV10-1 and TRBJ1-6; D is possibly TRBD1 (6 bases). The CDR3 covers 15 residues. Germline V gives CDR1 WNHNN, CDR2 SYGVQD (reference sequence). Trimming removed 0 bases from V and 6 bases from J, with 9 bases in between. Here the CDR3 reads CASSESRGGNSPLHF. CDR3 DNA: TGCGCCAGCAGTGAGTCAAGAGGGGGTAATTCACCCCTCCACTTT.

The chain recombines TRBV4-1 with TRBJ1-3; D may be TRBD1 (5 bases). The CDR3 runs 17 residues. Trimming cost V 0 bases and J 2 bases, with 14 bases left between them. CDR1 is MGHRA and CDR2 is YSYEKL in the germline V gene. CDR3 in amino acids: CASSQDPGGSTGNTIYF. The CDR3 DNA is TGCGCCAGCAGCCAAGATCCGGGGGGTTCAACTGGAAACACCATATATTTT.

The chain links TRBV5-4 to TRBJ2-3; D is perhaps TRBD2 (5 bases). This CDR3 spans 14 amino acids. The V gene's germline CDR1 is SGHNT and CDR2 YYREEE (reference sequence). Trimming removed 1 base at V and 0 bases at J, with 6 bases between. The CDR3 region is CASSLSGSTDTQYF. The CDR3 DNA follows: TGTGCCAGCAGCTTGAGCGGTAGCACAGATACGCAGTATTTT. The whole variable domain, filled in from reference TRBV5-4 and TRBJ2-3, reads ETGVTQSPTHLIKTRGQQVTLRCSSQSGHNTVSWYQQALGQGPQFIFQYYREEENGRGNFPPRFSGLQFPNYSSELNVNALELDDSALYLCASSLSGSTDTQYFGPGTRLTVL.

This chain uses TRBV18 with TRBJ2-1, with D hard to call. V was clipped by 6 bases and J by 6 bases, with 9 bases between them. The CDR3 has 12 amino acids. CDR1 and CDR2 from the germline V gene are KGHSH and LQKENI. CDR3 loop: CASSLPVNEQFF. The CDR3 DNA reads TGTGCCAGCTCCCTCCCGGTCAATGAGCAGTTCTTC.

This clone is a singleton in its sample. This chain joins TRBV10-3 and TRBJ1-4; maybe TRBD1 (5 bases). V was shortened by 5 bases and J by 7 bases, with 11 bases between the two germline ends. The CDR3 consists of 13 residues. Germline V gives CDR1 ENHRY, CDR2 SYGVKD. The CDR3 sequence: CAISPDIFEKLFF. In nucleotides, the CDR3 is TGTGCCATCAGTCCGGACATATTTGAAAAACTGTTTTTT.

The chain couples TRBV19 to TRBJ1-5; 11 bases are a match to TRBD1. V lost 5 bases to trimming and J lost 2 bases; unmatched junction nucleotides: 8. The CDR3 runs 17 residues. Germline V gene lookup returns CDR1 LNHDA and CDR2 SQIVND (reference sequence). The CDR3 DNA follows: TGTGCCAGTAGTCTGGGACAGGGGGTGAGGGGCAATCAGCCCCAGCATTTT. Protein sequence: CASSLGQGVRGNQPQHF.

The chain employs TRBV11-2 and TRBJ2-3, with 9 bases aligning to TRBD2. The CDR3 length is 18 residues. With V trimmed by 3 bases and J by 0 bases, 10 bases remained unmatched. The germline V gene encodes CDR1 SGHAT and CDR2 FQNNGV. CDR3 residues: CASSFTGTSKTSTDTQYF. CDR3 nucleotide sequence: TGTGCCAGCAGCTTCACCGGGACTAGCAAAACTAGCACAGATACGCAGTATTTT.

The V call is TRBV7-3, the J call TRBJ1-6; 9 bases map to TRBD1. CDR1 SGHTA and CDR2 FQGTGA come from the germline V gene. Unmatched junction bases numbered 2, after V lost 4 bases and J lost 7 bases. This CDR3 comprises 14 residues. DNA for the CDR3: TGTGCCAGCAGCTCAGGACAGGGGAATTCACCCCTCCACTTT. Its translation is CASSSGQGNSPLHF. Together with reference TRBV7-3 and TRBJ1-6, the CDR3 gives the full variable domain: GAGVSQTPSNKVTEKGKYVELRCDPISGHTALYWYRQSLGQGPEFLIYFQGTGAADDSGLPNDRFFAVRPEGSVSTLKIQRTERGDSAVYLCASSSGQGNSPLHFGNGTRLTVT.

V gene TRBV7-9 combines with J gene TRBJ1-5, with D possibly matching TRBD1 (6 bases). Trimming cost V 6 bases and J 4 bases, with 10 bases left between them. The CDR3 is 13 amino acids. Germline V gene data show CDR1 as SEHNR and CDR2 as FQNEAQ (reference sequence). CDR3 residues: CASSQQGNQPQHF. The CDR3 region has the DNA TGTGCCAGCAGTCAACAGGGTAATCAGCCCCAGCATTTT.

The chain combines TRBV7-8 with TRBJ1-6; D might be TRBD1 (6 bases). CDR1 and CDR2 from the germline V gene are SGHVS and FQNEAQ. The V gene lost 1 base and the J gene lost 2 bases, with 9 bases spanning the gap. This CDR3 contains 16 residues. The CDR3 nucleotides read TGTGCCAGCAGCTTAGACCGGACAGCCTATAATTCACCCCTCCACTTT. Protein product: CASSLDRTAYNSPLHF.

The J gene is TRBJ1-5, the V gene TRBV30; D is undetermined. The CDR3 extends over 12 amino acids. Per germline, CDR1 GTSNPN and CDR2 SVGIG (reference sequence). Between the trimmed V and J ends, which lost 1 base and 9 bases, there was a span of 10 bases. CDR3 nucleotide sequence: TGTGCCTGGAGTGACCACTATGGGCCCCAGCATTTT. Encoded protein: CAWSDHYGPQHF.

This clone was recorded a few times. J is TRBJ2-3 and V is TRBV2; tentatively, D is TRBD2 (5 bases). The V end lost 3 bases, the J end lost 0 bases, and 10 bases lay between the germline ends. The CDR3 consists of 15 residues. The V gene's germline CDR1 is SNHLY and CDR2 FYNNEI. As DNA, the CDR3 is TGTGCCAGCAGTGAGAGGGAGATGAGCACAGATACGCAGTATTTT. It translates to CASSEREMSTDTQYF. The full variable domain, in which reference TRBV2 and TRBJ2-3 provide the parts outside the CDR3, is EPEVTQTPSHQVTQMGQEVILRCVPISNHLYFYWYRQILGQKVEFLVSFYNNEISEKSEIFDDQFSVERPDGSNFTLKIRSTKLEDSAMYFCASSEREMSTDTQYFGPGTRLTVL.

This chain connects TRBV30 to TRBJ2-2; possibly TRBD2 for D (6 bases). The CDR3 consists of 14 residues. With 5 bases removed from V and 4 bases from J, the gap between germline ends came to 14 bases. CDR1 is GTSNPN, CDR2 SVGIG, per germline (reference sequence). The CDR3 is CAWAGRAGTGELFF. Here the CDR3 DNA reads TGTGCCTGGGCCGGCCGAGCGGGCACCGGGGAGCTGTTTTTT.

The chain joins TRBV3-1 (or the pseudogene TRBV3-2) to TRBJ1-3; maybe TRBD1 (5 bases). The CDR3 is 16 amino acids. Germline V gene lookup returns CDR1 LGHDT and CDR2 YNNKEL (reference sequence). The V and J ends lost 4 bases and 3 bases respectively, with 16 bases between them. CDR3 sequence reads: CASSPAGTTRGNTIYF. The CDR3 region has the DNA TGTGCCAGCAGCCCTGCGGGGACTACCCGTGGAAACACCATATATTTT.

V usage is TRBV28 and J usage is TRBJ1-1; 7 bases are shared with TRBD1. The CDR3 has 13 residues. CDR1 is MDHEN, CDR2 SYDVKM, per germline. V gave up 6 bases and J gave up 8 bases; unmatched junction bases: 9. CDR3 in amino acids: CASRPPDRREAFF. The CDR3 DNA sequence: TGTGCCAGCAGACCCCCGGACAGGCGAGAAGCTTTCTTT.

This clone was counted a few times. The sample holds other DNA sequences that translate to the same CDR3. The chain joins TRBV28 to TRBJ2-5; D remains ambiguous. Trimming took off 2 bases at V and 4 bases at J, with 5 bases between the two ends. This CDR3 has 12 residues. Per the germline V gene, CDR1 is MDHEN and CDR2 is SYDVKM. The DNA for the CDR3 is TGTGCCAGCAGTTTAACTCGAGAGACCCAGTACTTC. The encoded protein is CASSLTRETQYF.

The chain is built from TRBV10-1 and TRBJ2-3; D possibly corresponds to TRBD1 (5 bases). The CDR3 runs 14 residues. Trimming cost V 3 bases and J 0 bases, with 7 bases left between them. Germline V gene lookup returns CDR1 WNHNN and CDR2 SYGVQD (reference sequence). The CDR3 DNA reads TGCGCCAGCAGTGAAGGGGCTAGCACAGATACGCAGTATTTT. It is translated as CASSEGASTDTQYF.

The V call is TRBV11-3, the J call TRBJ2-5; D perhaps matches TRBD1 (5 bases). V was clipped by 2 bases and J by 4 bases, with 14 bases between them. The CDR3 extends over 15 amino acids. Germline lookup yields CDR1 SGHNT and CDR2 YENEEA. The CDR3 spells CASSLYQGLGETQYF. The CDR3 nucleotides are TGTGCCAGCAGCTTATATCAGGGTTTGGGAGAGACCCAGTACTTC. The variable domain in full, completed from reference TRBV11-3 and TRBJ2-5, reads EAGVVQSPRYKIIEKKQPVAFWCNPISGHNTLYWYLQNLGQGPELLIRYENEEAVDDSQLPKDRFSAERLKGVDSTLKIQPAELGDSAVYLCASSLYQGLGETQYFGPGTRLLVL.

The V gene is TRBV19, the J gene TRBJ1-2; 8 positions match TRBD1. This CDR3 region has 18 residues. Looked up from germline, CDR1 is LNHDA and CDR2 is SQIVND (reference sequence). Losses at the gene ends were 3 bases for V and 8 bases for J; bases not matched to a gene: 20. CDR3: CASSIVPGQVTPTYGYTF. CDR3 in DNA: TGTGCCAGTAGTATCGTCCCGGGACAGGTTACTCCCACCTACGGCTACACCTTC.